This TCR beta chain is drawn from a study of blood T cell repertoires in COVID-19. For the study at large: The origin of the acute and convalescent COVID-19 samples was the United States, Italy and Spain.

V was shortened by 0 bases and J by 8 bases, with 7 bases between the two germline ends. In germline, CDR1 is LGHNA, CDR2 YNFKEQ. CDR3 length: 13 amino acids. This table comes from immunoSEQ multiplex PCR, and its TCRdb copy is limited to in-frame clones, with some not included. The profile shows about 380,000 clones, approximately 90% of them singletons. The specimen sequenced was PBMCs or T cells enriched from blood (not recorded which). This sequence was found in a young woman who had recovered from COVID-19. The V gene is TRBV4-2, the J gene TRBJ1-4, with D tentatively TRBD1 (6 bases). Here the CDR3 reads CASSQDRGEKLFF. In DNA form, the CDR3 reads TGTGCCAGCAGCCAAGATAGGGGGGAAAAACTGTTTTTT.